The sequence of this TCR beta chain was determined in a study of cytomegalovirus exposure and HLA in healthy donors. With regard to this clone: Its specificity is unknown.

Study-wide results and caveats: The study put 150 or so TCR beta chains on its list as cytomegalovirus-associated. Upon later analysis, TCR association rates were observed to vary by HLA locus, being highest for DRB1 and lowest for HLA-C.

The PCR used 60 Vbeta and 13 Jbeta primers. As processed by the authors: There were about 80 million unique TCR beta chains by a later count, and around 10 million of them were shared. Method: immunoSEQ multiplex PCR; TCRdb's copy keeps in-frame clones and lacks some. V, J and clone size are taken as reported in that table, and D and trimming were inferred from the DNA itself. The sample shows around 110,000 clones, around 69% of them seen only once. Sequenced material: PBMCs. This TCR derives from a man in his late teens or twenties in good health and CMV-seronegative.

The CDR3 coding sequence is TGTGCCAGCAGCCCGGGACAGGGGAATGAAAAACTGTTTTTT. Amino acid sequence: CASSPGQGNEKLFF. The chain is built from TRBV9 and TRBJ1-4, with 10 bases that match TRBD1. This CDR3 has 14 amino acids. Per the germline V gene, CDR1 is SGDLS and CDR2 is YYNGEE. Germline trimming cut 4 bases from V and 5 bases from J; bases unmatched to any gene: 2.